The 28 T cell receptor beta chains reported below all come from one sample, sequenced in a study of identifying expanded T cells in peripheral blood. Profiled with immunoSEQ multiplex PCR; TCRdb holds only in-frame clones, not every one. The profile covers roughly 130,000 clones, with 86% appearing a single time and 7% to 10% taken by the ten largest. Specimen: blood. The receptor set was obtained from a person aged 18 to 75 in good health.

The chain links TRBV7-2 to TRBJ2-1; tentative D call: TRBD1 (6 bases). V gave up 4 bases and J gave up 7 bases, with 14 bases separating them. Germline V lookup: CDR1 SGHTA, CDR2 FQGNSA. The CDR3 is made up of 14 amino acids. The CDR3 nucleotides are TGTGCCAGCAGCTCCCCGGACAGTCGGAATGAGCAGTTCTTC. It translates to CASSSPDSRNEQFF.

The J gene is TRBJ1-5, the V gene TRBV10-3, with 10 nucleotides matching TRBD1. J was trimmed by 15 bases and V by 6 bases; bases with no gene match: 11. This CDR3 has 13 amino acids. In germline, CDR1 is ENHRY, CDR2 SYGVKD. The CDR3 DNA reads as TGTGCCATCAGGAGGGGGGACAGGGGATTTTTGCATTTT. As protein: CAIRRGDRGFLHF.

On this clone itself: The same CDR3 can be traced to other DNA sequences in this sample. The chain links TRBV18 to TRBJ1-5; a possible D gene is TRBD1 (6 bases). This CDR3 comprises 13 residues. Germline values: CDR1 KGHSH, CDR2 LQKENI. Trimming stripped 2 bases from V and 7 bases from J, with 9 bases between. The CDR3 loop is CASSPTGSQPQHF. The CDR3 DNA reads TGTGCCAGCTCACCAACAGGGAGCCAGCCCCAGCATTTT.

V usage is TRBV11-2 and J usage is TRBJ1-3; possibly TRBD1 for D (6 bases). The CDR3 runs to 13 residues. CDR1 is SGHAT and CDR2 is FQNNGV in the germline V gene. The V end lost 6 bases, the J end lost 2 bases, and 8 bases lay between the germline ends. CDR3 sequence reads: CASRQGPGNTIYF. The CDR3 DNA sequence: TGTGCCAGCAGACAGGGTCCTGGAAACACCATATATTTT.

This rearrangement joins TRBV14 to TRBJ1-2; D not certain. Germline lookup yields CDR1 SGHDN and CDR2 FVKESK. CDR3 length: 12 amino acids. V was clipped by 0 bases and J by 5 bases, with 4 bases between them. CDR3 loop: CASSQEGYGYTF. The CDR3 DNA reads TGTGCCAGCAGCCAAGAAGGTTATGGCTACACCTTC.

This chain joins TRBV18 and TRBJ1-5; no reliable D call. Deletions cut 3 bases from V and 5 bases from J, with 14 bases between. The CDR3 runs 15 residues. CDR1 and CDR2 from the germline V gene are KGHSH and LQKENI. The CDR3 DNA reads as TGTGCCAGCTCACCGACATTAGTTGCAGATCAGCCCCAGCATTTT. This translates into CASSPTLVADQPQHF.

In its sample, this clone was seen a few times. The chain couples TRBV5-1 to TRBJ2-3; D might be TRBD2 (6 bases). Germline loops: CDR1 SGHRS, CDR2 YFSETQ. The CDR3 is made up of 14 amino acids. Trimming took 1 base from V and 4 from J, leaving 10 bases between them. The CDR3: CASSLIASADTQYF. The CDR3, as DNA: TGCGCCAGCAGCTTGATAGCTAGCGCAGATACGCAGTATTTT.

The V call is TRBV5-8, the J call TRBJ1-3; D call uncertain. CDR3 length equals 14 residues. Trimming shortened V by 0 bases and J by 4 bases, and 8 bases separated the two germline ends. The germline V gene has CDR1 SGHTS and CDR2 YDEGEE. In DNA, the CDR3 is TGTGCCAGCAGCTTGGAATCGGGAGGAAACACCATATATTTT. Its protein product is CASSLESGGNTIYF. Combining the CDR3 with reference TRBV5-8 and TRBJ1-3 gives the whole variable domain EAGVTQSPTHLIKTRGQQATLRCSPISGHTSVYWYQQALGLGLQFLLWYDEGEERNRGNFPPRFSGRQFPNYSSELNVNALELEDSALYLCASSLESGGNTIYFGEGSWLTVV.

The chain recombines TRBV5-1 with TRBJ1-1, with D maybe TRBD1 (6 bases). CDR1 and CDR2 (germline): SGHRS, YFSETQ. This CDR3 has 14 residues. The ends were cut back, 3 bases at V and 4 bases at J, with 13 bases in the middle. The CDR3 DNA reads as TGCGCCAGCAGCTATTCACAGGGCGCCACTGAAGCTTTCTTT. Translated: CASSYSQGATEAFF.

CDR3 nucleotide sequence: TGTGCCAGCTCACCCCCAGTCGGCGGGAGGGCCGGTGAGCAGTTCTTC. As protein: CASSPPVGGRAGEQFF. This chain joins TRBV18 and TRBJ2-1; TRBD2 matches at 9 bases. CDR1 is KGHSH, CDR2 LQKENI, per germline. V gave up 3 bases and J gave up 9 bases; unmatched junction bases: 12. The CDR3 covers 16 residues.

V is TRBV7-2 and J is TRBJ2-3; D gene uncertain. Trimming stripped 3 bases from V and 1 base from J, with 11 bases between. CDR1 is SGHTA, CDR2 FQGNSA, per germline. There are 15 residues in the CDR3. The chain's CDR3 is CASSFRLGGTDTQYF. In DNA, the CDR3 is TGTGCCAGCAGCTTCAGACTCGGAGGCACAGATACGCAGTATTTT.

This clone was observed a handful of times. This chain connects TRBV18 to TRBJ1-1, with D tentatively TRBD1 (5 bases). The CDR3 spans 15 residues. Germline lookup yields CDR1 KGHSH and CDR2 LQKENI. V gave up 3 bases and J gave up 3 bases, with 14 bases separating them. DNA for the CDR3: TGTGCCAGCTCACCCTGGGTAGGGGTGGACACTGAAGCTTTCTTT. Amino acids: CASSPWVGVDTEAFF.

This clone showed up just a few times. This chain joins TRBV28 and TRBJ1-4; 9 bases align to TRBD1. Trimming at V came to 4 bases and at J to 8 bases, leaving 5 bases not matched to a gene. The CDR3 contains 14 residues. Germline loops: CDR1 MDHEN, CDR2 SYDVKM. CDR3 loop: CASSSQGAEEKLFF. The CDR3 DNA follows: TGTGCCAGCAGTTCACAGGGGGCGGAAGAAAAACTGTTTTTT.

The V call is TRBV19, the J call TRBJ2-1; TRBD2 aligns across 7 bases. Germline V lookup: CDR1 LNHDA, CDR2 SQIVND (reference sequence). V dropped 5 bases and J dropped 4; count of bases not matched to a gene: 11. The CDR3 loop spans 16 amino acids. The CDR3 DNA follows: TGTGCCAGTAGTGGAGCTAGCGGAGAGAAGTACAATGAGCAGTTCTTC. Translating gives CASSGASGEKYNEQFF.

The V call is TRBV6-4, the J call TRBJ2-3; the match to TRBD1 covers 10 bases. This CDR3 is 15 amino acids long. Germline V gives CDR1 MRHNA, CDR2 SNTAGT. V dropped 4 bases and J dropped 1; count of bases not matched to a gene: 2. The CDR3 loop is CASSGGTGGTDTQYF. The DNA for the CDR3 is TGTGCCAGCAGTGGCGGGACAGGGGGCACAGATACGCAGTATTTT.

V and J are TRBV27 and TRBJ2-6; tentative D call: TRBD1 (5 bases). This CDR3 spans 16 amino acids. V was pared by 4 bases and J by 1 base, with 11 bases between. Germline CDR1 MNHEY, CDR2 SMNVEV (reference sequence). DNA of the CDR3: TGTGCCAGCAGTTCCGAGACAGATTCTGGGGCCAACGTCCTGACTTTC. Its protein product is CASSSETDSGANVLTF.

This clone was recorded once. The chain has TRBV28 and TRBJ2-2; 11 nucleotides line up with TRBD1. J lost 7 bases, V lost 5 bases, and 6 bases had no gene match. The CDR3 consists of 15 residues. CDR1 is MDHEN, CDR2 SYDVKM, per germline. The CDR3 protein is CASSGGQGAGGELFF. CDR3 in DNA: TGTGCCAGCAGTGGAGGACAGGGGGCGGGCGGGGAGCTGTTTTTT.

This clone appeared once. The chain links TRBV19 to TRBJ1-2; possible D gene TRBD1, 6 bases. Trimming took off 7 bases at V and 4 bases at J, with 13 bases between the two ends. The CDR3 is 13 residues long. CDR1 and CDR2 from the germline V gene are LNHDA and SQIVND (reference sequence). The CDR3 region has the DNA TGTGCCAGTAAACCAGGGACACCCTATGGCTACACCTTC. Translated: CASKPGTPYGYTF.

The chain employs TRBV14 and TRBJ2-3; 10 bases fit TRBD2. The CDR3 is 16 amino acids. Germline trimming cut 5 bases from V and 1 base from J; bases unmatched to any gene: 6. The germline V gene has CDR1 SGHDN and CDR2 FVKESK. The CDR3 reads CASSGWTSGRTDTQYF. CDR3 DNA sequence: TGTGCCAGCAGCGGATGGACTAGCGGCCGCACAGATACGCAGTATTTT.

CDR3 region: CASSEMGARYGYTF. For the CDR3, the DNA is TGTGCCAGCAGTGAAATGGGGGCGCGGTATGGCTACACCTTC. V is TRBV6-1 and J is TRBJ1-2, with a possible D match to TRBD1 (6 bases). The length of the CDR3 is 14 residues. V was shortened by 2 bases and J by 5 bases, with 12 bases between the two germline ends. The germline V gene has CDR1 MNHNS and CDR2 SASEGT.

The CDR3 loop is CASSSGDPNQPQHF. Here the CDR3 DNA reads TGCGCCAGCAGCTCAGGGGACCCCAATCAGCCCCAGCATTTT. The rearrangement links TRBV5-1 to TRBJ1-5; tentative D call: TRBD1 (6 bases). Germline V CDR1 and CDR2: SGHRS, YFSETQ. The CDR3 totals 14 residues. V lost 3 bases, J lost 3 bases, and 10 bases lay in between.

The chain carries TRBV5-1 and TRBJ2-3, with TRBD2 matching 8 bases. Trimming took 3 bases from V and 6 from J; bases not matched to a gene: 15. The CDR3 is 17 residues long. Germline V gene data show CDR1 as SGHRS and CDR2 as YFSETQ. The CDR3 loop is CASSWGEEAGVPDTQYF. CDR3 DNA sequence: TGCGCCAGCAGCTGGGGGGAAGAAGCGGGAGTGCCTGATACGCAGTATTTT.

The V call is TRBV5-6, the J call TRBJ2-7; 7 bases fit TRBD1. The CDR3 spans 15 residues. The trim removed 4 bases at V and 6 bases at J, leaving 13 bases unmatched. In germline, CDR1 is SGHDT, CDR2 YYEEEE. The CDR3 loop is CASSRDSTGAGEQYF. The DNA of the CDR3 is TGTGCCAGCAGCCGGGATAGTACAGGGGCTGGCGAGCAGTACTTC. Drawing the rest from reference TRBV5-6 and TRBJ2-7, the complete variable domain is DAGVTQSPTHLIKTRGQQVTLRCSPKSGHDTVSWYQQALGQGPQFIFQYYEEEERQRGNFPDRFSGHQFPNYSSELNVNALLLGDSALYLCASSRDSTGAGEQYFGPGTRLTVT.

The chain employs TRBV7-2 and TRBJ2-1; TRBD1 agrees at 7 bases. The CDR3 is 14 amino acids. V shed 3 bases, J shed 4 bases, and the junction held 3 bases outside the gene matches. The germline V gene encodes CDR1 SGHTA and CDR2 FQGNSA. CDR3 loop: CASSLPGQYNEQFF. The CDR3 region has the DNA TGTGCCAGCAGCTTGCCGGGACAGTACAATGAGCAGTTCTTC.

The chain has TRBV19 and TRBJ2-7, with 11 bases matching TRBD2. The CDR3 covers 13 residues. Germline V gives CDR1 LNHDA, CDR2 SQIVND (reference sequence). Trimming took 5 bases from V and 4 from J; bases not matched to a gene: 1. The CDR3 DNA reads TGTGCCAGTAGTGGACTAGCGGGTTACGAGCAGTACTTC. Residues: CASSGLAGYEQYF. Full variable domain (missing parts from reference TRBV19 and TRBJ2-7): DGGITQSPKYLFRKEGQNVTLSCEQNLNHDAMYWYRQDPGQGLRLIYYSQIVNDFQKGDIAEGYSVSREKKESFPLTVTSAQKNPTAFYLCASSGLAGYEQYFGPGTRLTVT.

The chain's CDR3 is CASSGLAGGDNEQFF. CDR3 DNA: TGCGCCAGCAGCGGGCTAGCGGGAGGGGACAATGAGCAGTTCTTC. The chain is built from TRBV5-1 and TRBJ2-1, with 12 bases identical to TRBD2. CDR3 length: 15 amino acids. Per germline, CDR1 SGHRS and CDR2 YFSETQ. J lost 5 bases, V lost 4 bases, and 4 bases had no gene match.

The V and J genes are TRBV7-8 and TRBJ1-1; the D gene is possibly TRBD1 (6 bases). The CDR3 spans 15 residues. The V gene lost 5 bases and the J gene lost 3 bases, with 16 bases spanning the gap. Germline lookup yields CDR1 SGHVS and CDR2 FQNEAQ. In DNA, the CDR3 is TGTGCCAGCAGCCCGAGGGGGGGAATGGACACTGAAGCTTTCTTT. Protein sequence: CASSPRGGMDTEAFF.

This sequence joins TRBV30 and TRBJ2-7, with TRBD1 matching 8 bases. Germline assignment: CDR1 GTSNPN and CDR2 SVGIG (reference sequence). This CDR3 is built from 14 residues. The V gene end was trimmed by 4 bases and the J gene end by 6 bases; junction bases not matched to a gene: 11. The CDR3 bases are TGTGCCTGGACCACCGCCGCAGACAGGGGCGAGCAGTACTTC. This sequence encodes CAWTTAADRGEQYF.